The rows below give T cell receptor beta chains drawn from one sample of a study of T cells expressing NK-cell markers. Following a re-call of the 5' RACE reads, TCRdb has one entry per CDR3 protein and lacks DNA. The listing contains roughly 280,000 distinct CDR3 sequences. The sequenced sample consisted of blood T cells: a sorted CD56 or NKG2C T cell subset, CD4+ or CD8+ T cells, or bulk PBMC T cells (not recorded which). The receptors originated from a man aged 18 to 29 in good health. Each CDR3 is given with its conserved first and last residue.

J gene,V gene,CDR3 protein
TRBJ2-1,TRBV7-6,CASSPFPSGGYEQFF
TRBJ2-3,TRBV3-1,CASSFRTVNQDTQYF
TRBJ2-2,TRBV7-6,CASSSYSGGTGELFF
TRBJ1-2,TRBV29-1,CSVEPDLGTGVIYGYTF
TRBJ2-5,TRBV5-1,CASSPRLAGVVFQETQYF
TRBJ2-7,TRBV14,CASSLAPGQGPYEQYF
TRBJ2-7,TRBV7-6,CASSLRAGDEQYF
TRBJ2-7,TRBV5-1,CASSLKGAAYEQYF
TRBJ2-2,TRBV5-6,CASSPRYTGELFF
TRBJ2-3,TRBV29-1,CSVREVASTDTQYF
TRBJ2-2,TRBV12-3/TRBV12-4,CASSFRGRALGSGELFF
TRBJ2-5,TRBV18,CASSPPLRTGRETQYF
TRBJ2-5,TRBV20-1,CSVSTSGGDQETQYF
TRBJ2-6,TRBV6-1,CASSQGQQGANVLTF
TRBJ2-1,TRBV7-6,CASSYELGEQFF
TRBJ2-7,TRBV6-1,CASSRDMKGYEQYF
TRBJ1-1,TRBV10-2,CAAYPPTGGNTEAFF
TRBJ2-3,TRBV12-3/TRBV12-4,CASSPRLAGEPTDTQYF
TRBJ2-1,TRBV11-2,CASSLGPRPSGSKSEQFF
TRBJ1-5,TRBV14,CASSQQEDQPQHF
TRBJ2-1,TRBV2,CASSVLGTPYNEQFF
TRBJ2-5,TRBV29-1,CSARSGLGETQYF
TRBJ2-3,TRBV12-3/TRBV12-4,CASRGQGSTDTQYF
TRBJ2-2,TRBV25-1,CASSRQGAMTGELFF
TRBJ2-3,TRBV20-1,CSAQRASGNTDTQYF
TRBJ2-5,TRBV20-1,CSARPIGTGQETQYF
TRBJ1-1,TRBV27,CASIRDSSTEAFF
TRBJ2-5,TRBV6-1,CASSENRASQETQYF
TRBJ2-1,TRBV2,CASIRGRDNEQFF
TRBJ2-1,TRBV28,CASSLRVGRFYNEQFF
TRBJ2-7,TRBV5-4,CASSLAQGQQYF
TRBJ1-1,TRBV18,CASSADREAFF
TRBJ1-3,TRBV20-1,CSARDGTAGNTIYF
TRBJ2-2,TRBV11-2,CASSFRFTPGELFF
TRBJ2-7,TRBV6-5,CASSSTGSRAEQYF
TRBJ2-1,TRBV6-5,CASGRGEGYNEQFF
TRBJ2-2,TRBV7-8,CASNRRSTGELFF
TRBJ2-1,TRBV5-5,CASSLAHGGYNEQFF
TRBJ2-2,TRBV11-2,CASSPASDTGELFF
TRBJ2-1,TRBV5-1,CASTGTSGRDYNEQFF
TRBJ1-4,TRBV3-1,CASSHGSRGNEKLFF
TRBJ1-2,TRBV28,CASSFTGTSYYGYTF
TRBJ1-6,TRBV10-3,CAVGDGINSPLHF
TRBJ2-7,TRBV20-1,CSARAPGLGAYEQYF
TRBJ1-3,TRBV20-1,CSARWGGSVAGNTIYF
TRBJ1-2,TRBV9,CASSVGGTDVNYGYTF
TRBJ2-1,TRBV29-1,CSVEDKGSYNEQFF
TRBJ1-5,TRBV12-3/TRBV12-4,CASRGQGMGPQHF
TRBJ2-1,TRBV6-1,CASSEEVAGKYNEQFF
TRBJ1-1,TRBV20-1,CSATIQGKGTEAFF
TRBJ2-1,TRBV24-1,CATSDSAGTGGRTYNEQFF
TRBJ1-1,TRBV12-3/TRBV12-4,CASSSGQGWWRTEAFF
TRBJ1-6,TRBV5-5,CASSVDRDRLDSPLHF
TRBJ2-4,TRBV12-3/TRBV12-4,CASSFQAGVGIQYF
TRBJ1-2,TRBV12-3/TRBV12-4,CASSRGTGVTYGYTF